The rows below give T cell receptor beta chains drawn from one sample of a study of siplizumab effects on memory and regulatory T cells. Some clones are missing from TCRdb's copy, which holds only in-frame ones; the method was immunoSEQ multiplex PCR. Found here are about 100,000 clones, 85% to 95% of them singletons; the top ten hold 1% to 1.5%. The sample was non-Treg CD4+ T cells sorted from blood. These receptor sequences come from a human donor in good health. Each CDR3 is given with its conserved first and last residue. The order of the fields is J gene, clone size, V gene, D gene, CDR3 protein, CDR3 DNA. The D gene is left open where the match is weak. Size is stated for part of the rows, as once, few or many counts, or as a class when the clone is expanded.

J: TRBJ2-7; size: -; V: TRBV27; D: TRBD1; CDR3: CASSPTRDSYEQYF; DNA: TGTGCCAGCAGTCCAACCCGGGACAGCTACGAGCAGTACTTC
J: TRBJ2-1; size: -; V: TRBV9; D: -; CDR3: CASSVEPRVFYNEQFF; DNA: TGTGCCAGCAGCGTAGAGCCTAGGGTCTTCTACAATGAGCAGTTCTTC
J: TRBJ1-5; size: -; V: TRBV6-1; D: -; CDR3: CASSDNFGPQHF; DNA: TGTGCCAGCAGTGATAACTTTGGGCCCCAGCATTTT
J: TRBJ2-5; size: -; V: TRBV11-2; D: TRBD2; CDR3: CASSLGSSGIETQYF; DNA: TGTGCCAGCAGCTTAGGGTCTAGCGGGATCGAGACCCAGTACTTC
J: TRBJ1-1; size: -; V: TRBV6-1; D: -; CDR3: CASSESVNTEAFF; DNA: TGTGCCAGCAGTGAATCTGTGAACACTGAAGCTTTCTTT
J: TRBJ1-6; size: -; V: TRBV27; D: TRBD1; CDR3: CASSFRGPNSPLHF; DNA: TGTGCCAGCAGTTTCAGGGGGCCTAATTCACCCCTCCACTTT
J: TRBJ2-5; size: -; V: TRBV7-6; D: TRBD2; CDR3: CASSLVGGTSGLLYQETQYF; DNA: TGTGCCAGCAGCTTAGTTGGGGGGACTAGCGGCCTCCTATACCAAGAGACCCAGTACTTC
J: TRBJ2-5; size: -; V: TRBV6-5; D: TRBD1; CDR3: CASSFRDRGWETQYF; DNA: TGTGCCAGCAGTTTTCGGGACAGGGGGTGGGAGACCCAGTACTTC
J: TRBJ2-1; size: -; V: TRBV5-1; D: TRBD1; CDR3: CASSFSPTIDRDQFF; DNA: TGCGCCAGCAGTTTTTCACCCACGATCGACAGGGACCAGTTCTTC
J: TRBJ2-2; size: -; V: TRBV4-2; D: -; CDR3: CASWSLSTGELFF; DNA: TGTGCCAGTTGGTCCTTGAGTACCGGGGAGCTGTTTTTT
J: TRBJ2-1; size: once; V: TRBV5-1; D: -; CDR3: CASSWQGGAGNSYNEQFF; DNA: TGCGCCAGCAGCTGGCAGGGGGGAGCGGGAAACTCCTACAATGAGCAGTTCTTC
J: TRBJ2-3; size: -; V: TRBV19; D: -; CDR3: CASSMRLRDTQYF; DNA: TGTGCCAGTAGTATGAGACTCCGAGATACGCAGTATTTT
J: TRBJ2-1; size: -; V: TRBV6-1; D: TRBD1; CDR3: CASKRDRGLANEQFF; DNA: TGTGCCAGCAAAAGAGACAGGGGGCTGGCCAATGAGCAGTTCTTC
J: TRBJ1-2; size: -; V: TRBV15; D: TRBD1; CDR3: CATSRAGTGDGYTF; DNA: TGTGCCACCAGCAGAGCCGGGACAGGGGACGGCTACACCTTC
J: TRBJ1-2; size: -; V: TRBV6-1; D: -; CDR3: CASSEKARSYGYTF; DNA: TGTGCCAGCAGTGAAAAGGCAAGAAGCTATGGCTACACCTTC
J: TRBJ2-7; size: -; V: TRBV9; D: TRBD2; CDR3: CASSSGQAGGFYEQYF; DNA: TGTGCCAGCAGCTCAGGCCAGGCGGGAGGGTTCTACGAGCAGTACTTC
J: TRBJ2-5; size: -; V: TRBV5-1; D: -; CDR3: CASSFLAFRWAEETQYF; DNA: TGCGCCAGCAGCTTCTTGGCATTTAGGTGGGCGGAAGAGACCCAGTACTTC
J: TRBJ2-7; size: -; V: TRBV19; D: TRBD2; CDR3: CASSASLAGAISYEQYF; DNA: TGTGCCAGTAGTGCATCTCTAGCGGGAGCTATCTCCTACGAGCAGTACTTC
J: TRBJ1-1; size: -; V: TRBV13; D: -; CDR3: CASSPGPKNTEAFF; DNA: TGTGCCAGCAGCCCCGGACCGAAGAACACTGAAGCTTTCTTT
J: TRBJ1-4; size: -; V: TRBV15; D: TRBD1; CDR3: CATSREEGASEKLFF; DNA: TGTGCCACCAGCAGAGAGGAGGGGGCGAGTGAAAAACTGTTTTTT
J: TRBJ1-1; size: few; V: TRBV6-6; D: TRBD1; CDR3: CASIFPRGLSTEAFF; DNA: TGTGCCAGCATTTTTCCCAGGGGGCTCAGTACTGAAGCTTTCTTT
J: TRBJ2-1; size: -; V: TRBV11-1; D: TRBD2; CDR3: CASSFRALAGSSYNEQFF; DNA: TGTGCCAGCAGCTTTCGTGCCCTAGCGGGATCCTCCTACAATGAGCAGTTCTTC
J: TRBJ2-7; size: -; V: TRBV5-3; D: TRBD2; CDR3: CARSTRGRDHEQYF; DNA: TGTGCCAGAAGCACCCGGGGGAGGGACCACGAGCAGTACTTC
J: TRBJ2-3; size: -; V: TRBV10-1; D: -; CDR3: CASSESHGSIPDTQYF; DNA: TGCGCCAGCAGTGAGTCGCATGGGAGCATCCCAGATACGCAGTATTTT
J: TRBJ2-7; size: -; V: TRBV5-4; D: -; CDR3: CASSRPTAGWDKSEQYF; DNA: TGTGCCAGCAGTCGACCCACAGCGGGTTGGGATAAGTCGGAGCAGTACTTC
J: TRBJ2-7; size: -; V: TRBV29-1; D: TRBD1; CDR3: CSVEQTGTGGEQYF; DNA: TGCAGCGTTGAACAGACCGGGACAGGGGGCGAGCAGTACTTC
J: TRBJ2-3; size: once; V: TRBV11-3; D: TRBD1; CDR3: CASSLDRGQERTQYF; DNA: TGTGCCAGCAGCTTAGACAGGGGGCAAGAGAGGACGCAGTATTTT
J: TRBJ1-1; size: -; V: TRBV29-1; D: -; CDR3: CSVASITEAFF; DNA: TGCAGCGTTGCGTCGATCACTGAAGCTTTCTTT
J: TRBJ1-1; size: -; V: TRBV19; D: -; CDR3: CASSSPPSTRGRTEAFF; DNA: TGTGCCAGTAGTAGCCCCCCAAGTACAAGGGGGAGGACTGAAGCTTTCTTT
J: TRBJ2-5; size: -; V: TRBV5-1; D: TRBD2; CDR3: CASSLGTSGQKQETQYF; DNA: TGCGCCAGCAGCTTGGGGACTAGCGGACAGAAACAAGAGACCCAGTACTTC
J: TRBJ1-1; size: -; V: TRBV5-4; D: -; CDR3: CASSFYRGTEAFF; DNA: TGTGCCAGCAGCTTCTATCGGGGCACTGAAGCTTTCTTT
J: TRBJ1-3; size: -; V: TRBV2; D: -; CDR3: CASSAGAGNTIYF; DNA: TGTGCCAGCAGTGCAGGGGCTGGAAACACCATATATTTT
J: TRBJ2-7; size: -; V: TRBV6-5; D: -; CDR3: CASRDTLSYEQYF; DNA: TGTGCCAGCCGGGACACCCTGTCCTACGAGCAGTACTTC
J: TRBJ2-1; size: once; V: TRBV18; D: -; CDR3: CASSPPGGQNEQFF; DNA: TGTGCCAGCTCACCTCCCGGTGGGCAGAATGAGCAGTTCTTC
J: TRBJ2-1; size: -; V: TRBV9; D: TRBD2; CDR3: CASSATSGYNEQFF; DNA: TGTGCCAGCAGCGCGACTAGCGGTTACAATGAGCAGTTCTTC
J: TRBJ2-7; size: -; V: TRBV4-1; D: TRBD1; CDR3: CASSLATGTYEQYF; DNA: TGCGCCAGCAGCCTCGCGACAGGGACCTACGAGCAGTACTTC
J: TRBJ2-2; size: once; V: TRBV4-1; D: TRBD2; CDR3: CASSQEVAGGPITGELFF; DNA: TGCGCCAGCAGCCAAGAGGTAGCGGGAGGGCCGATCACCGGGGAGCTGTTTTTT
J: TRBJ1-2; size: -; V: TRBV11-2; D: -; CDR3: CASSLMPGRKNYGYTF; DNA: TGTGCCAGCAGCTTAATGCCGGGGCGGAAAAACTATGGCTACACCTTC
J: TRBJ2-3; size: -; V: TRBV6-5; D: -; CDR3: CASRYSDTQYF; DNA: TGTGCCAGCAGGTATTCAGATACGCAGTATTTT
J: TRBJ1-4; size: -; V: TRBV29-1; D: TRBD1; CDR3: CSAMDRGRATNEKLFF; DNA: TGCAGCGCCATGGACAGGGGGCGAGCAACTAATGAAAAACTGTTTTTT
J: TRBJ2-7; size: -; V: TRBV15; D: -; CDR3: CATSREPGRYAYEQYF; DNA: TGTGCCACCAGCAGAGAGCCGGGCAGGTATGCCTACGAGCAGTACTTC
J: TRBJ1-5; size: -; V: TRBV30; D: -; CDR3: CAWSVRAGDQPQHF; DNA: TGTGCCTGGAGTGTGAGGGCGGGGGATCAGCCCCAGCATTTT
J: TRBJ1-4; size: -; V: TRBV5-1; D: -; CDR3: CASSLGAVNEKLFF; DNA: TGCGCCAGCAGCTTGGGGGCCGTGAATGAAAAACTGTTTTTT
J: TRBJ2-1; size: -; V: TRBV6-6; D: -; CDR3: CASSYSTGRNEQFF; DNA: TGTGCCAGCAGTTACTCTACAGGACGGAATGAGCAGTTCTTC
J: TRBJ1-5; size: -; V: TRBV2; D: -; CDR3: CASSDSGGNQPQHF; DNA: TGTGCCAGCAGTGACTCGGGAGGTAATCAGCCCCAGCATTTT
J: TRBJ2-5; size: -; V: TRBV2; D: -; CDR3: CASSEALSVQETQYF; DNA: TGTGCCAGCAGTGAAGCGCTGTCAGTTCAAGAGACCCAGTACTTC
J: TRBJ1-1; size: -; V: TRBV12-5; D: -; CDR3: CASSPVAMNTEAFF; DNA: TGTGCTAGTTCCCCCGTAGCAATGAACACTGAAGCTTTCTTT
J: TRBJ1-4; size: -; V: TRBV10-3; D: -; CDR3: CAISWAKGEKLFF; DNA: TGTGCCATCAGTTGGGCAAAAGGCGAAAAACTGTTTTTT
J: TRBJ2-2; size: once; V: TRBV7-3; D: TRBD2; CDR3: CASSRPTSGEGELFF; DNA: TGTGCCAGCAGCCGCCCTACTAGCGGGGAAGGGGAGCTGTTTTTT
J: TRBJ2-1; size: -; V: TRBV27; D: TRBD2; CDR3: CASSPGLAGHNEQFF; DNA: TGTGCCAGCAGTCCAGGACTAGCGGGGCACAATGAGCAGTTCTTC
J: TRBJ2-1; size: -; V: TRBV27; D: TRBD1; CDR3: CASSFGQGDHEQFF; DNA: TGTGCCAGCAGTTTTGGTCAGGGGGACCATGAGCAGTTCTTC
J: TRBJ2-3; size: -; V: TRBV10-3; D: -; CDR3: CAISASRYTQYF; DNA: TGTGCCATCAGTGCTAGCCGGTATACGCAGTATTTT
J: TRBJ1-4; size: once; V: TRBV19; D: TRBD1; CDR3: CASSIRGFGEKLFF; DNA: TGTGCCAGTAGTATCAGGGGGTTTGGTGAAAAACTGTTTTTT
J: TRBJ2-3; size: -; V: TRBV6-5; D: -; CDR3: CASSWGRRGLRDTQYF; DNA: TGTGCCAGCAGTTGGGGACGACGGGGGTTGCGAGATACGCAGTATTTT
J: TRBJ2-5; size: once; V: TRBV18; D: -; CDR3: CASSPPASGGETQYF; DNA: TGTGCCAGCTCACCACCGGCGTCAGGTGGAGAGACCCAGTACTTC